This T cell receptor (beta chain) originates from a study of blood T cell repertoires in COVID-19. For the study at large: Donors in the United States, Italy and Spain gave samples during acute or convalescent COVID-19. Sample material is recorded as cDNA or gDNA derived from T cells, B-cell-depleted T cells, or PBMCs.

V lost 7 bases, J lost 9 bases, and 13 bases lay in between. This CDR3 spans 12 amino acids. In the original processing: Researchers report that nucleated cell counts were estimated from reference gene primer amplification. Generated by immunoSEQ multiplex PCR, the TCRdb table keeps only in-frame clones and is missing some. V, J and clone size are taken as reported in that table, and D and trimming were inferred from the DNA itself. This table holds 200,000 to 250,000 clones, around 90% found once. No more than 2 weeks before study entry, exposed participants had met a case of COVID-19. The sequencing input was PBMCs or T cells enriched from blood (not recorded which). The chain carries TRBV12-3 or TRBV12-4 and TRBJ1-5; D uncertain. The sequence was obtained from a woman in her 30s who had been exposed to COVID-19. Here the CDR3 DNA reads TGTGCCAGCACCTTGCCAGGCCGGCCCCAGCATTTT. It encodes CASTLPGRPQHF.